A selection of T cell receptor beta chains follows, all from one sample in a study of beta chain features in type 1 diabetes. Libraries were prepared by immunoSEQ multiplex PCR; TCRdb keeps only in-frame clonotypes and omits some of them. The sample has roughly 160,000 clones, 6.5% to 10% seen once. Sequences were obtained from central memory CD4+ T cells from blood. Receptors originate from a woman under 30 with type 1 diabetes. The CDR3 runs from the conserved cysteine through the conserved F or W. D genes are given only for firm matches. A clone size is listed for some rows: how often the clone was seen (once, few, many), or a class if it is expanded.

CDR3 | DNA | J | D | V | size
CASSLELSSGYTF | TGTGCCAGCAGTCTGGAGTTGAGTAGTGGCTACACCTTC | TRBJ1-2 | NA | TRBV25-1 | NA
CASTLGQSTEAFF | TGTGCCAGCACCCTGGGACAGTCTACTGAAGCTTTCTTT | TRBJ1-1 | TRBD1 | TRBV2 | NA
CASSQNSQTNQPQHF | TGTGCCAGCAGCCAAAATTCTCAGACAAATCAGCCCCAGCATTTT | TRBJ1-5 | NA | TRBV16 | few
CAQIKPGGRAVSGELFF | TGTGCCCAAATAAAACCGGGCGGGAGGGCCGTGAGCGGGGAGCTGTTTTTT | TRBJ2-2 | TRBD2 | TRBV30 | many
CASSQDLLLSSYNEQFF | TGTGCCAGCAGCCAAGATCTTCTCCTAAGCTCCTACAATGAGCAGTTCTTC | TRBJ2-1 | NA | TRBV4-2 | NA
CAISEPGPPRAGGYNEQFF | TGTGCCATCAGTGAGCCCGGACCTCCACGGGCAGGGGGCTACAATGAGCAGTTCTTC | TRBJ2-1 | TRBD1 | TRBV10-3 | NA
CASIPTGTYEQYF | TGTGCCAGCATCCCAACAGGTACCTACGAGCAGTACTTC | TRBJ2-7 | NA | TRBV6-6 | many
CAWSGGWGGRGSTDTQYF | TGTGCCTGGAGCGGGGGATGGGGCGGGAGGGGTAGCACAGATACGCAGTATTTT | TRBJ2-3 | TRBD2 | TRBV30 | few
CASTPRGHPNTGELFF | TGTGCCAGTACCCCCAGGGGACATCCGAACACCGGGGAGCTGTTTTTT | TRBJ2-2 | NA | TRBV19 | NA
CASSAGGGYNEQFF | TGTGCCAGCAGTGCGGGAGGAGGATACAATGAGCAGTTCTTC | TRBJ2-1 | TRBD2 | TRBV5-5 | NA
CASSSGQGDNSPLHF | TGCGCCAGCAGCTCAGGACAGGGGGATAATTCACCCCTCCACTTT | TRBJ1-6 | TRBD1 | TRBV5-1 | NA
CASSQGGDGRGNYGYTF | TGTGCCAGCAGCCAAGGTGGTGACGGCAGGGGAAACTATGGCTACACCTTC | TRBJ1-2 | NA | TRBV4-2 | few
CASSVDPEGYGYTF | TGTGCCAGCAGCGTAGATCCTGAGGGCTATGGCTACACCTTC | TRBJ1-2 | NA | TRBV9 | NA
CASSLGGQYSGELFF | TGCGCCAGCAGCTTGGGGGGACAGTATTCCGGGGAGCTGTTTTTT | TRBJ2-2 | TRBD1 | TRBV5-1 | NA
CASSGTAPNNEQFF | TGTGCCAGCAGTGGGACAGCGCCGAACAATGAGCAGTTCTTC | TRBJ2-1 | TRBD1 | TRBV6-5 | NA
CASSSIFGDTQYF | TGTGCCAGCAGCTCCATTTTCGGGGATACGCAGTATTTT | TRBJ2-3 | NA | TRBV7-3 | few
CASSLLPLSGGGETQYF | TGTGCCAGCAGCTTGCTTCCCCTTAGCGGGGGGGGCGAGACCCAGTACTTC | TRBJ2-5 | TRBD2 | TRBV7-2 | few